This T cell receptor (beta chain) is drawn from a study of T cell responses to AZD1222 COVID-19 vaccine. Overall study results and limits: Reportedly, nearly half of unique spike TCRs recognized epitopes outside B.1.351/B.1.1.7 mutations. Donors were largely white British and mainly female; clonal diversity was possibly underestimated. It was only 6 or 7 AZD1222 recipients who were seropositive at baseline. Sampling that yielded the repertoires occurred only after the peak T cell response.

Libraries were prepared by immunoSEQ multiplex PCR; TCRdb keeps only in-frame clonotypes and omits some of them. The data show 180,000 or so clones, around 90% seen once. To note about this clone: Antigen specificity is unknown.

The receptor was derived from an adult who received the AZD1222 COVID-19 vaccine. The source was peripheral blood, collected 28 days after the second AZD1222 dose.

DNA of the CDR3: TGTGCCAGCAGCCAACGTCCCCTCGGCGAAGGGAGGACTGAAGCTTTCTTT. Amino acid sequence: CASSQRPLGEGRTEAFF. The chain uses TRBV3-1 (or the pseudogene TRBV3-2) and TRBJ1-1; D is unresolved. The CDR3 is made up of 17 amino acids. V was shortened by 2 bases and J by 5 bases, with 21 bases between the two germline ends. In germline, CDR1 is LGHDT, CDR2 YNNKEL (reference sequence).